This passage covers 2 T cell receptor beta chains from one sample sequenced in a study of Ad26.COV2.S vaccination and SARS-CoV-2 variants. Assay: immunoSEQ multiplex PCR; the TCRdb copy retains only in-frame clones and omits some. The table records around 300,000 clones, approximately 86% of them present only once. Specified treatment: around 19 received Ad26.COV2.S at low or high dose, single or two shots; 5 received placebo; per-sample allocation not given. Sampling was performed 63 days after the first vaccine or placebo injection. This specimen consisted of peripheral blood, obtained in a trial of Ad26.COV2.S vaccine versus placebo. These receptor sequences come from a person between 18 and 65 years old who received the Ad26.COV2.S COVID-19 vaccine or a placebo.

The chain joins TRBV9 to TRBJ2-1; no clear D. V shed 0 bases and J shed 3 bases, with 7 bases lying between them. The length of the CDR3 is 14 residues. Per the germline V gene, CDR1 is SGDLS and CDR2 is YYNGEE. The CDR3 reads CASSVVDHYNEQFF. CDR3 in DNA: TGTGCCAGCAGCGTAGTTGATCACTACAATGAGCAGTTCTTC.

About this clone: The junction and the germline gene differ at one end; a read error may be behind it. The chain is built from TRBV7-7 and TRBJ2-1, with 7 bases aligning to TRBD1. Germline CDR1 and CDR2: SSHAT and FNYEAQ (reference sequence). The CDR3 consists of 14 residues. The CDR3 DNA follows: TGTGCTAGCAGCCATGGACAGGTCGACAATGAGCAGTTCTTC. Protein sequence: CASSHGQVDNEQFF.